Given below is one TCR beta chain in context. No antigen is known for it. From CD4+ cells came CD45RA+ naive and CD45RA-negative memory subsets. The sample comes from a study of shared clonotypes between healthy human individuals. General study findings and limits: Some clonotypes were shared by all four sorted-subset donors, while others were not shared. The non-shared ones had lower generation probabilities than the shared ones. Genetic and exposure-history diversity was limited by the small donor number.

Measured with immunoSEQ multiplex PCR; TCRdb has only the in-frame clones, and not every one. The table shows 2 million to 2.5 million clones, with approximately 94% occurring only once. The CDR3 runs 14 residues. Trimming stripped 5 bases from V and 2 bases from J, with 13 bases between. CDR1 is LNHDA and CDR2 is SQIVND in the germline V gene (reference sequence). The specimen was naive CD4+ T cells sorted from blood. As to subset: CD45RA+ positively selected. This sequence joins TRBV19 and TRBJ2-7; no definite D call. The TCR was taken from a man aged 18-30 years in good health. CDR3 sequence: CASSSRQATYEQYF. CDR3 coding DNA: TGTGCCAGTAGTTCCAGACAAGCCACCTACGAGCAGTACTTC.